A selection of T cell receptor beta chains follows, all from one sample in a study of cytomegalovirus exposure and HLA in healthy donors. Libraries were prepared by immunoSEQ multiplex PCR; TCRdb keeps only in-frame clonotypes and omits some of them. There are about 160,000 clones in the sample; 85% occur only once, and 1% lies in the top ten. Sequenced material: PBMCs. The receptors here all came from a boy aged 2 to 10 in good health and CMV-seronegative. CDR3s include the opening cysteine and the closing phenylalanine or tryptophan. Each record gives: clone size, V gene, D gene, J gene, CDR3 DNA, CDR3 protein. A D gene is named only where the DNA matches it firmly. Rows give clone size only sometimes, using once, few, many, or a class for an expanded clone.

abundance: .
v_gene: TRBV28
d_gene: TRBD1
j_gene: TRBJ2-7
CDR3nt: TGTGCCAGCAGTCAAGGTCCCGGGACAGCTTCCTACGAGCAGTACTTC
CDR3aa: CASSQGPGTASYEQYF

abundance: few
v_gene: TRBV28
d_gene: .
j_gene: TRBJ2-1
CDR3nt: TGTGCCAGCAGTTCGTATCAGCGAAACAATGAGCAGTTCTTC
CDR3aa: CASSSYQRNNEQFF

abundance: .
v_gene: TRBV5-1
d_gene: TRBD1
j_gene: TRBJ2-5
CDR3nt: TGCGCCAGCAGCCCGGGGACAGAGGAGACCCAGTACTTC
CDR3aa: CASSPGTEETQYF

abundance: .
v_gene: TRBV5-8
d_gene: TRBD2
j_gene: TRBJ2-1
CDR3nt: TGTGCCAGCAGCTTGGGGACTAGCGGGAATTACAATGAGCAGTTCTTC
CDR3aa: CASSLGTSGNYNEQFF

abundance: .
v_gene: TRBV28
d_gene: .
j_gene: TRBJ2-2
CDR3nt: TGTGCCAGCCGAAAAGACAGGACCGGGGAGCTGTTTTTT
CDR3aa: CASRKDRTGELFF

abundance: .
v_gene: TRBV30
d_gene: .
j_gene: TRBJ1-6
CDR3nt: TGTGCCTGGAGTGTACAAAGACAGCCTAATTCACCCCTCCACTTT
CDR3aa: CAWSVQRQPNSPLHF

abundance: .
v_gene: TRBV5-4
d_gene: TRBD2
j_gene: TRBJ2-4
CDR3nt: TGTGCCAGCAGCTTGAGCGGGGAGAACATTCAGTACTTC
CDR3aa: CASSLSGENIQYF

abundance: .
v_gene: TRBV7-2
d_gene: .
j_gene: TRBJ1-5
CDR3nt: TGTGCCAGCAGTTTAAGACAGGTTAGCAATCAGCCCCAGCATTTT
CDR3aa: CASSLRQVSNQPQHF

abundance: .
v_gene: TRBV6-5
d_gene: .
j_gene: TRBJ2-7
CDR3nt: TGTGCCAGCAGTAGGACTATCAACCTTAGGGACGAGCAGTACTTC
CDR3aa: CASSRTINLRDEQYF

abundance: .
v_gene: TRBV5-1
d_gene: .
j_gene: TRBJ1-2
CDR3nt: TGCGCCAGCAGCTTATTTCAGGGGCCGGTTGAGGGCTACACCTTC
CDR3aa: CASSLFQGPVEGYTF

abundance: .
v_gene: TRBV28
d_gene: .
j_gene: TRBJ1-2
CDR3nt: TGTGCCAGCAGTACTCTTTTGGTGGACTCTCGAGGGGGCTACACCTTC
CDR3aa: CASSTLLVDSRGGYTF

abundance: .
v_gene: TRBV28
d_gene: TRBD1
j_gene: TRBJ2-7
CDR3nt: TGTGCCAGCGGGACAGGGATAATCTACGAGCAGTACTTC
CDR3aa: CASGTGIIYEQYF

abundance: .
v_gene: TRBV29-1
d_gene: .
j_gene: TRBJ2-3
CDR3nt: TGCAGCTTCTCGGAGGGGGATACGCAGTATTTT
CDR3aa: CSFSEGDTQYF

abundance: .
v_gene: TRBV27
d_gene: TRBD1
j_gene: TRBJ1-6
CDR3nt: TGTGCCAGCAGACCCCGGGGACAGGGGGCCTCCTATAATTCACCCCTCCACTTT
CDR3aa: CASRPRGQGASYNSPLHF

abundance: .
v_gene: TRBV7-9
d_gene: .
j_gene: TRBJ2-3
CDR3nt: TGTGCCAGCAGCTCCGAACAGGGCACAGATACGCAGTATTTT
CDR3aa: CASSSEQGTDTQYF

abundance: once
v_gene: TRBV2
d_gene: .
j_gene: TRBJ2-3
CDR3nt: TGTGGGGGCCGCGGCACAGATACGCAGTATTTT
CDR3aa: CGGRGTDTQYF

abundance: .
v_gene: TRBV6-1
d_gene: .
j_gene: TRBJ1-3
CDR3nt: TGTGCCAGTGGACAGCGGACAAGCTCTGGAAACACCATATATTTT
CDR3aa: CASGQRTSSGNTIYF

abundance: .
v_gene: TRBV2
d_gene: TRBD1
j_gene: TRBJ1-5
CDR3nt: TGTGCCAGCAGTGAAGCGGGGACAGGGCCCCATCAGCCCCAGCATTTT
CDR3aa: CASSEAGTGPHQPQHF

abundance: few
v_gene: TRBV4-1
d_gene: .
j_gene: TRBJ1-5
CDR3nt: TGCGCCAGCAGCCAAGTCCCAGGGTTAAATCAGCCCCAGCATTTT
CDR3aa: CASSQVPGLNQPQHF

abundance: .
v_gene: TRBV19
d_gene: .
j_gene: TRBJ1-2
CDR3nt: TGTGCCAGTAGTTCCCCCGGGACACGGTTGGGGATCTATGGCTACACCTTC
CDR3aa: CASSSPGTRLGIYGYTF

abundance: once
v_gene: TRBV7-7
d_gene: .
j_gene: TRBJ2-5
CDR3nt: TGTGCCAGCAACTTAGGCGAGTACCAAGAGACCCAGTACTTC
CDR3aa: CASNLGEYQETQYF

abundance: .
v_gene: TRBV7-8
d_gene: TRBD2
j_gene: TRBJ2-4
CDR3nt: TGTGCCAGCAGCTCCGGACTAGCGGGAGTGGGGGGACTAGCCAAAAACATTCAGTACTTC
CDR3aa: CASSSGLAGVGGLAKNIQYF

abundance: .
v_gene: TRBV28
d_gene: .
j_gene: TRBJ1-1
CDR3nt: TGTGCCAGTTCGACGGGGGGGATGTACACTGAAGCTTTCTTT
CDR3aa: CASSTGGMYTEAFF

abundance: .
v_gene: TRBV2
d_gene: TRBD1
j_gene: TRBJ2-1
CDR3nt: TGTGCCAGCCGGGACAGTTACAATGAGCAGTTCTTC
CDR3aa: CASRDSYNEQFF

abundance: .
v_gene: TRBV30
d_gene: TRBD1
j_gene: TRBJ2-2
CDR3nt: TGTGCCTGGAGGGGGACAGGCTTAGGGACTGTTTACACCGGGGAGCTGTTTTTT
CDR3aa: CAWRGTGLGTVYTGELFF

abundance: .
v_gene: TRBV14
d_gene: TRBD2
j_gene: TRBJ2-1
CDR3nt: TGTGCCAGCAGCAGTATAAGCGGGAGACGGGCCAATGAGCAGTTCTTC
CDR3aa: CASSSISGRRANEQFF

abundance: .
v_gene: TRBV5-6
d_gene: .
j_gene: TRBJ1-2
CDR3nt: TGTGCCAGCAGCTTGGGCCGTAACTTCTATGGCTACACCTTC
CDR3aa: CASSLGRNFYGYTF

abundance: .
v_gene: TRBV28
d_gene: TRBD1
j_gene: TRBJ2-7
CDR3nt: TGTGCCACCACCGGACAGGCCCCTCGTGAGCAGTACTTC
CDR3aa: CATTGQAPREQYF

abundance: .
v_gene: TRBV7-3
d_gene: .
j_gene: TRBJ2-1
CDR3nt: TGTGCCAGCAGCTTAAAAAACGGTCCGTACAATGAGCAGTTCTTC
CDR3aa: CASSLKNGPYNEQFF

abundance: .
v_gene: TRBV9
d_gene: TRBD2
j_gene: TRBJ2-1
CDR3nt: TGTGCCAGCAGTGGACCATTAGCGGGGGACTACAATGAGCAGTTCTTC
CDR3aa: CASSGPLAGDYNEQFF

abundance: few
v_gene: TRBV9
d_gene: TRBD2
j_gene: TRBJ2-1
CDR3nt: TGTGCCAGCAGCAGCGCTAGCGGGGACAATGAGCAGTTCTTC
CDR3aa: CASSSASGDNEQFF

abundance: .
v_gene: TRBV28
d_gene: TRBD2
j_gene: TRBJ2-3
CDR3nt: TGTGCCAGTCTCGGACTAGCGACGAGCACAGATACGCAGTATTTT
CDR3aa: CASLGLATSTDTQYF

abundance: .
v_gene: TRBV7-8
d_gene: .
j_gene: TRBJ2-7
CDR3nt: TGTGCCAGCAGCTCAGGAACTAGCTACGAGCAGTACTTC
CDR3aa: CASSSGTSYEQYF

abundance: .
v_gene: TRBV10-3
d_gene: TRBD1
j_gene: TRBJ1-1
CDR3nt: TGTGCCAGCAGGACAGGTTCGAACACTGAAGCTTTCTTT
CDR3aa: CASRTGSNTEAFF

abundance: once
v_gene: TRBV13
d_gene: TRBD2
j_gene: TRBJ2-1
CDR3nt: TGTGCCAGCAGCTTAGTACCTAGCGGGGGGGACCGAATTGAGCAGTTCTTC
CDR3aa: CASSLVPSGGDRIEQFF

abundance: .
v_gene: TRBV19
d_gene: TRBD2
j_gene: TRBJ2-3
CDR3nt: TGTGCCAGTAGCAGCGGGAGCCCCACAGATACGCAGTATTTT
CDR3aa: CASSSGSPTDTQYF

abundance: .
v_gene: TRBV15
d_gene: TRBD1
j_gene: TRBJ1-2
CDR3nt: TGTGCCACCAGCAGAGATACAGGGGGCTTTGGCTACACCTTC
CDR3aa: CATSRDTGGFGYTF

abundance: .
v_gene: TRBV9
d_gene: TRBD1
j_gene: TRBJ1-2
CDR3nt: TGTGCCAGCAGCGTAGCCGGGACAGGGCCCTACTATGGCTACACCTTC
CDR3aa: CASSVAGTGPYYGYTF

abundance: .
v_gene: TRBV7-9
d_gene: .
j_gene: TRBJ1-4
CDR3nt: TGTTCCAGCAGCTTACAGGTGGACTGGGAAAAACTGTTTTTT
CDR3aa: CSSSLQVDWEKLFF

abundance: .
v_gene: TRBV4-2
d_gene: TRBD2
j_gene: TRBJ2-2
CDR3nt: TGTGCCAGCAGCCAAGATTTGGGACTAGCGGGGGCCGCGAACACCGGGGAGCTGTTTTTT
CDR3aa: CASSQDLGLAGAANTGELFF

abundance: .
v_gene: TRBV9
d_gene: TRBD2
j_gene: TRBJ2-5
CDR3nt: TGTGCCAGCAGCTCGGGGGGTCGTCAAGAGACCCAGTACTTC
CDR3aa: CASSSGGRQETQYF

abundance: .
v_gene: TRBV19
d_gene: TRBD1
j_gene: TRBJ1-1
CDR3nt: TGTGCCAGTAGTATGGGGACAGGGCCCCCCATGAACACTGAAGCTTTCTTT
CDR3aa: CASSMGTGPPMNTEAFF

abundance: few
v_gene: TRBV4-1
d_gene: .
j_gene: TRBJ1-1
CDR3nt: TGCGCCAGCAGCCAGGACTACACTGAAGCTTTCTTT
CDR3aa: CASSQDYTEAFF

abundance: once
v_gene: TRBV10-2
d_gene: TRBD1
j_gene: TRBJ1-3
CDR3nt: TGCGCCAGCAGTGGAGGACAGGGGGCGGGCGGAAACACCATATATTTT
CDR3aa: CASSGGQGAGGNTIYF

abundance: .
v_gene: TRBV5-1
d_gene: .
j_gene: TRBJ2-1
CDR3nt: TGCGCCAGCACCCCCCTGGGAGAACCGCCCTACAATGAGCAGTTCTTC
CDR3aa: CASTPLGEPPYNEQFF